The source of this TCR beta chain is a study of blood T cell repertoires in COVID-19. Study information: Both acute and convalescent COVID-19 samples were obtained from the United States, Italy and Spain.

TCRdb's copy holds only in-frame clones and misses some; the assay was immunoSEQ multiplex PCR. The sample has fewer than 200,000 clones, roughly 86% seen once. In germline, CDR1 is GTSNPN, CDR2 SVGIG (reference sequence). The CDR3 extends over 16 amino acids. Trimming took 5 bases from V and 5 from J; bases not matched to a gene: 8. Sequencing used peripheral blood. This clonotype was sampled from a woman aged 55 to 70 who had recovered from COVID-19. V is TRBV30 and J is TRBJ2-5; 16 positions match TRBD2. DNA for the CDR3: TGTGCCTGGGACCCGGGACTAGCGGGGGGGCGTGAGACCCAGTACTTC. Protein sequence: CAWDPGLAGGRETQYF.